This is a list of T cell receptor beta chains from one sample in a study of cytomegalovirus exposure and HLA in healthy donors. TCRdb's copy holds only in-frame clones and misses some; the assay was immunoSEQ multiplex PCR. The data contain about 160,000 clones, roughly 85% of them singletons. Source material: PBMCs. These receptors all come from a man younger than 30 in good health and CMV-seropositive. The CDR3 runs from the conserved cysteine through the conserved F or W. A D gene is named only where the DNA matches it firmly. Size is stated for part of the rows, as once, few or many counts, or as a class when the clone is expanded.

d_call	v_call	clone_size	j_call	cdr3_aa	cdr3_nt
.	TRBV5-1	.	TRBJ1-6	CASSLRQGNSPLHF	TGCGCCAGCAGCTTGAGGCAGGGAAATTCACCCCTCCACTTT
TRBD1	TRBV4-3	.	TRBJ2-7	CASSQAGQGDYEQYF	TGCGCCAGCAGCCAAGCCGGACAGGGGGACTACGAGCAGTACTTC
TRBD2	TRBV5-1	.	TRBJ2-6	CASSQELAGAGANGLTF	TGCGCCAGCAGTCAGGAACTAGCGGGGGCTGGGGCCAACGGCCTGACTTTC
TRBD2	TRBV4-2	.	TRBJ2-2	CASSQERGGRKYTGELFF	TGTGCCAGCAGCCAAGAGCGGGGGGGGAGAAAATACACCGGGGAGCTGTTTTTT
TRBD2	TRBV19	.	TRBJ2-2	CASRAQRGGRMDTGELFF	TGTGCCAGTAGGGCCCAACGGGGGGGCCGAATGGACACCGGGGAGCTGTTTTTT
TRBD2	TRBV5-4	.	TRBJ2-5	CASRQGTSGGQPSGETQYF	TGTGCCAGCAGGCAGGGGACTAGCGGGGGGCAACCATCGGGGGAGACCCAGTACTTC
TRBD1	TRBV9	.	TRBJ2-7	CASSVGRGLKYEQYF	TGTGCCAGCAGCGTAGGCAGGGGGCTTAAGTACGAGCAGTACTTC
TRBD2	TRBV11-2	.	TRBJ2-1	CASSFAAGGYNEQFF	TGTGCCAGCAGCTTTGCGGCGGGGGGGTACAATGAGCAGTTCTTC
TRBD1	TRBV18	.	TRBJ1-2	CASSSQGAEYGYTF	TGTGCCAGCTCATCACAGGGGGCGGAGTATGGCTACACCTTC
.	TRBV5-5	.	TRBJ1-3	CASSRIWGAGNTIYF	TGTGCCAGCAGCCGAATTTGGGGAGCTGGAAACACCATATATTTT
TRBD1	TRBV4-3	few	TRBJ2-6	CASSQQDRGTGANVLTF	TGCGCCAGCAGCCAACAAGACAGGGGTACTGGGGCCAACGTCCTGACTTTC